This T cell receptor (beta chain) was captured in a study of blood T cell repertoires in COVID-19. Study as a whole: There were acute and convalescent COVID-19 samples, and they came from the United States, Italy and Spain. In each case, the material was cDNA or gDNA derived from T cells, B-cell-depleted T cells, or PBMCs.

Study processing details: From reference gene primer amplification, estimates of nucleated cell counts were derived. TCRdb's copy holds only in-frame clones and misses some; the assay was immunoSEQ multiplex PCR. That table furnishes V, J and clone size, whereas the DNA furnished D and trimming. The sample holds some 200,000 clones, 84% seen once. Germline CDR1 and CDR2: MNHEY and SMNVEV (reference sequence). The CDR3 has 12 residues. The germline V and J ends were trimmed by 4 bases and 6 bases, with 6 bases remaining between them. The sequenced material came from peripheral blood. The chain is built from TRBV27 and TRBJ2-2; no clear D. The clonotype was recovered from a human donor in a cohort sampled during active COVID-19. The CDR3, as DNA: TGTGCCAGCAGTTATATAGCCGGGGAGCTGTTTTTT. Its protein product is CASSYIAGELFF.